Listed below are T cell receptor beta chains from one sample, sequenced in a study of T cells in Graves' hyperthyroidism and ophthalmopathy. TCRdb redid the calling of the multiplex PCR reads with MiXCR, one entry per CDR3 protein. The table shows approximately 600,000 distinct CDR3 sequences, with 15% to 20% occurring only once. The sample taken for sequencing was blood. These receptors were collected from a woman aged 25 to 39 with Graves' hyperthyroidism. CDR3s include the opening cysteine and the closing phenylalanine or tryptophan. Each record gives: D gene, J gene, V gene, clone size, CDR3 protein, CDR3 DNA. D genes are given only for firm matches. Rows may omit the clone size; those that give it use once, few, many or a size class.

d_call: -; j_call: TRBJ2-2; v_call: TRBV11-3; clone_size: -; cdr3_aa: CASSPFERDWNTGELFF; cdr3_nt: TGTGCCAGCAGCCCGTTTGAAAGGGACTGGAACACCGGGGAGCTGTTTTTT
d_call: -; j_call: TRBJ2-3; v_call: TRBV6-4; clone_size: few; cdr3_aa: CASRPPNSTDTQYF; cdr3_nt: TGTGCCAGCAGGCCCCCGAATAGCACAGATACGCAGTATTTT
d_call: -; j_call: TRBJ1-2; v_call: TRBV28; clone_size: -; cdr3_aa: CASSPFEASRSHYGYTF; cdr3_nt: TGTGCCAGCAGCCCTTTCGAGGCTTCGAGGAGCCACTATGGCTACACCTTC
d_call: -; j_call: TRBJ1-5; v_call: TRBV7-2; clone_size: many; cdr3_aa: CASSLVQGSNQPQHF; cdr3_nt: TGTGCCAGCAGTCTGGTCCAGGGGAGCAATCAGCCCCAGCATTTT
d_call: TRBD2; j_call: TRBJ2-7; v_call: TRBV20-1; clone_size: few; cdr3_aa: CSARELSGREGPRNYEQYF; cdr3_nt: TGCAGTGCTAGGGAGTTGAGTGGGCGGGAGGGCCCTCGGAACTACGAGCAGTACTTC
d_call: -; j_call: TRBJ2-6; v_call: TRBV7-8; clone_size: few; cdr3_aa: CASSFPKGQGSFLTF; cdr3_nt: TGTGCCAGCAGCTTCCCCAAGGGGCAGGGGAGTTTCCTGACTTTC
d_call: -; j_call: TRBJ2-7; v_call: TRBV5-1; clone_size: many; cdr3_aa: CASSVQGELSYEQYF; cdr3_nt: TGCGCCAGCAGCGTTCAGGGAGAGCTTAGCTACGAGCAGTACTTC
d_call: TRBD2; j_call: TRBJ2-1; v_call: TRBV20-1; clone_size: many; cdr3_aa: CSVRTSGRYNEQFF; cdr3_nt: TGCAGTGTAAGGACTAGCGGGAGGTACAATGAGCAGTTCTTC
d_call: -; j_call: TRBJ2-1; v_call: TRBV3-1; clone_size: many; cdr3_aa: CASSQDAYNEQFF; cdr3_nt: TGTGCCAGCAGCCAAGACGCCTACAATGAGCAGTTCTTC
d_call: -; j_call: TRBJ2-5; v_call: TRBV9; clone_size: -; cdr3_aa: CASSATEVQETQYF; cdr3_nt: TGTGCCAGCAGCGCCACAGAAGTCCAAGAGACCCAGTACTTC
d_call: TRBD2; j_call: TRBJ2-1; v_call: TRBV6-2/TRBV6-3; clone_size: -; cdr3_aa: CASTLGLAGRHNEQFF; cdr3_nt: TGTGCCAGCACCCTGGGACTAGCGGGAAGACACAATGAGCAGTTCTTC
d_call: -; j_call: TRBJ2-5; v_call: TRBV3-1; clone_size: many; cdr3_aa: CASSQDFQETQYF; cdr3_nt: TGTGCCAGCAGCCAAGACTTTCAAGAGACCCAGTACTTC
d_call: TRBD1; j_call: TRBJ2-2; v_call: TRBV28; clone_size: -; cdr3_aa: CASSPQGQGKPELFF; cdr3_nt: TGTGCCAGCAGCCCCCAGGGACAGGGAAAGCCCGAGCTGTTTTTT